This is a list of T cell receptor beta chains from one sample in a study of lymphopenia after photon versus proton radiotherapy. TCRdb's copy holds only in-frame clones and misses some; the assay was immunoSEQ multiplex PCR. The sample lists 60,000 to 75,000 clones, 70% to 90% occurring once. Sequenced material: peripheral blood, taken from a patient treated with photon-based radiotherapy. The receptors stem from a middle-aged man with gastric cancer. The CDR3 runs from the conserved cysteine through the conserved F or W. D genes are given only for firm matches. Only some rows state a clone size, as once, few, many or a class for expanded clones.

clone_size: -
j_call: TRBJ1-4
d_call: TRBD1
v_call: TRBV5-6
cdr3_length: 15
cdr3_aa: CASSFDRAGNEKLFF
cdr3_nt: TGTGCCAGCAGCTTCGACAGGGCCGGTAATGAAAAACTGTTTTTT

clone_size: -
j_call: TRBJ2-3
d_call: TRBD2
v_call: TRBV5-1
cdr3_length: 15
cdr3_aa: CASSLRGLPTDTQYF
cdr3_nt: TGCGCCAGCAGCTTGCGGGGACTACCCACAGATACGCAGTATTTT

clone_size: -
j_call: TRBJ1-3
d_call: -
v_call: TRBV7-6
cdr3_length: 17
cdr3_aa: CASSTQPGHISGNTIYF
cdr3_nt: TGTGCCAGCAGCACCCAGCCGGGACATATATCTGGAAACACCATATATTTT

clone_size: -
j_call: TRBJ2-2
d_call: -
v_call: TRBV5-6
cdr3_length: 15
cdr3_aa: CASSGLTDNTGELFF
cdr3_nt: TGTGCCAGCAGCGGGCTAACAGATAACACCGGGGAGCTGTTTTTT

clone_size: -
j_call: TRBJ2-7
d_call: -
v_call: TRBV4-2
cdr3_length: 14
cdr3_aa: CASSPTQVTNEQYF
cdr3_nt: TGTGCCAGCAGCCCAACCCAGGTAACCAACGAGCAGTACTTC

clone_size: -
j_call: TRBJ2-2
d_call: -
v_call: TRBV6-1
cdr3_length: 14
cdr3_aa: CASRTRGYTGELFF
cdr3_nt: TGTGCCAGCAGGACTCGGGGGTACACCGGGGAGCTGTTTTTT

clone_size: -
j_call: TRBJ2-7
d_call: -
v_call: TRBV27
cdr3_length: 12
cdr3_aa: CASADSLGKQYF
cdr3_nt: TGTGCCAGCGCCGACAGTTTAGGCAAGCAGTACTTC

clone_size: once
j_call: TRBJ2-6
d_call: -
v_call: TRBV5-1
cdr3_length: 14
cdr3_aa: CAIQAVLGANVLTF
cdr3_nt: TGCGCCATCCAGGCGGTGCTCGGGGCCAACGTCCTGACTTTC

clone_size: -
j_call: TRBJ1-6
d_call: -
v_call: TRBV9
cdr3_length: 16
cdr3_aa: CASSVGRSSYNSPLHF
cdr3_nt: TGTGCCAGCAGCGTAGGGCGGAGCTCCTATAATTCACCCCTCCACTTT

clone_size: once
j_call: TRBJ2-2
d_call: -
v_call: TRBV7-2
cdr3_length: 14
cdr3_aa: CASSPDSNTGELFF
cdr3_nt: TGTGCCAGCAGCCCGGACAGTAACACCGGGGAGCTGTTTTTT

clone_size: -
j_call: TRBJ2-7
d_call: -
v_call: TRBV6-5
cdr3_length: 11
cdr3_aa: CASSTDGEQYF
cdr3_nt: TGTGCCAGCAGCACCGACGGCGAGCAGTACTTC

clone_size: -
j_call: TRBJ1-3
d_call: -
v_call: TRBV9
cdr3_length: 15
cdr3_aa: CASGAGDFSGNTIYF
cdr3_nt: TGTGCCAGCGGGGCGGGGGATTTCTCTGGAAACACCATATATTTT

clone_size: -
j_call: TRBJ2-1
d_call: -
v_call: TRBV5-1
cdr3_length: 13
cdr3_aa: CASSLGSVDEQFF
cdr3_nt: TGCGCCAGCAGCTTGGGGTCCGTCGATGAGCAGTTCTTC

clone_size: -
j_call: TRBJ1-2
d_call: TRBD1
v_call: TRBV10-3
cdr3_length: 12
cdr3_aa: CASRTGDYGYTF
cdr3_nt: TGTGCCTCCCGGACAGGGGACTATGGCTACACCTTC

clone_size: -
j_call: TRBJ2-2
d_call: -
v_call: TRBV11-3
cdr3_length: 13
cdr3_aa: CASSAGYPGELFF
cdr3_nt: TGTGCCAGCAGCGCAGGGTATCCCGGGGAGCTGTTTTTT

clone_size: -
j_call: TRBJ2-5
d_call: -
v_call: TRBV30
cdr3_length: 12
cdr3_aa: CAWSVQRGTQYF
cdr3_nt: TGTGCCTGGAGTGTACAGCGTGGGACCCAGTACTTC

clone_size: -
j_call: TRBJ2-7
d_call: -
v_call: TRBV21-1
cdr3_length: 15
cdr3_aa: CASSKTAGGSYEQYF
cdr3_nt: TGTGCCAGCAGCAAAACGGCAGGGGGCTCCTACGAGCAGTACTTC

clone_size: -
j_call: TRBJ1-3
d_call: -
v_call: TRBV7-2
cdr3_length: 15
cdr3_aa: CASSRDWGSGNTIYF
cdr3_nt: TGTGCCAGCAGCAGAGACTGGGGCTCTGGAAACACCATATATTTT

clone_size: -
j_call: TRBJ1-1
d_call: -
v_call: TRBV5-5
cdr3_length: 14
cdr3_aa: CASSFGHLDTEAFF
cdr3_nt: TGTGCCAGCAGCTTCGGACATTTGGACACTGAAGCTTTCTTT

clone_size: once
j_call: TRBJ1-2
d_call: -
v_call: TRBV7-2
cdr3_length: 15
cdr3_aa: CASSLPSGLNYGYTF
cdr3_nt: TGTGCCAGCAGCTTACCTTCAGGCCTTAACTATGGCTACACCTTC

clone_size: -
j_call: TRBJ2-1
d_call: -
v_call: TRBV6-6
cdr3_length: 15
cdr3_aa: CASSYVRNVYNEQFF
cdr3_nt: TGTGCCAGCAGTTACGTCCGGAACGTTTACAATGAGCAGTTCTTC

clone_size: -
j_call: TRBJ2-7
d_call: TRBD1
v_call: TRBV19
cdr3_length: 13
cdr3_aa: CATTRTGGGEQYF
cdr3_nt: TGTGCCACTACCAGGACAGGGGGTGGCGAGCAGTACTTC

clone_size: -
j_call: TRBJ1-2
d_call: -
v_call: TRBV6-6
cdr3_length: 14
cdr3_aa: CASSYAGVGYGYTF
cdr3_nt: TGTGCCAGCAGCTACGCGGGGGTGGGCTATGGCTACACCTTC

clone_size: -
j_call: TRBJ2-2
d_call: -
v_call: TRBV19
cdr3_length: 13
cdr3_aa: CASSIGFTGELFF
cdr3_nt: TGTGCCAGTAGTATAGGGTTTACCGGGGAGCTGTTTTTT

clone_size: -
j_call: TRBJ1-2
d_call: -
v_call: TRBV6-1
cdr3_length: 13
cdr3_aa: CASRIGMNYGYTF
cdr3_nt: TGTGCCAGCAGGATAGGGATGAACTATGGCTACACCTTC

clone_size: few
j_call: TRBJ1-1
d_call: TRBD1
v_call: TRBV6-1
cdr3_length: 14
cdr3_aa: CASSEIGGQSEAFF
cdr3_nt: TGTGCCAGCAGTGAGATTGGGGGACAGTCTGAAGCTTTCTTT

clone_size: once
j_call: TRBJ2-1
d_call: -
v_call: TRBV7-9
cdr3_length: 11
cdr3_aa: CASSTKWEQFF
cdr3_nt: TGTGCCAGCAGCACTAAGTGGGAGCAGTTCTTC

clone_size: once
j_call: TRBJ1-1
d_call: -
v_call: TRBV18
cdr3_length: 14
cdr3_aa: CASSGTTENTEAFF
cdr3_nt: TGTGCCAGCTCGGGTACGACGGAGAACACTGAAGCTTTCTTT

clone_size: -
j_call: TRBJ1-2
d_call: -
v_call: TRBV25-1
cdr3_length: 14
cdr3_aa: CASSARGVTYGYTF
cdr3_nt: TGTGCCAGCAGTGCACGAGGTGTCACCTATGGCTACACCTTC

clone_size: once
j_call: TRBJ2-7
d_call: -
v_call: TRBV5-1
cdr3_length: 14
cdr3_aa: CASSLDRRNYEQYF
cdr3_nt: TGCGCCAGCAGCTTGGACAGGAGAAACTACGAGCAGTACTTC